A selection of T cell receptor beta chains follows, all from one sample in a study of blood T cell repertoires in COVID-19. Clones were read by immunoSEQ multiplex PCR, and TCRdb kept only the in-frame ones, dropping some. The sample carries 70,000 or so clones, about nine tenths recorded once. Sequenced material: peripheral blood. The receptors here all came from a woman at least 80 years old with active or convalescent COVID-19. Each CDR3 is given with its conserved first and last residue. The order of the fields is CDR3 protein, CDR3 DNA, clone size, J gene, D gene, V gene. A D gene is named only where the DNA matches it firmly. Some rows have no size entry. The others give once, few or many, or a class for an expanded clone.

cdr3_aa: CATSRQGRAETQYF
cdr3_nt: TGTGCCACCAGCAGGCAAGGCAGGGCAGAGACCCAGTACTTC
clone_size: .
j_call: TRBJ2-5
d_call: .
v_call: TRBV15

cdr3_aa: CASSLLATGNGEKLFF
cdr3_nt: TGTGCCAGCAGCCTCTTGGCTACAGGGAATGGAGAAAAACTGTTTTTT
clone_size: .
j_call: TRBJ1-4
d_call: .
v_call: TRBV7-9

cdr3_aa: CAGSTGSSGANVLTF
cdr3_nt: TGTGCCGGCTCGACAGGGTCGTCTGGGGCCAACGTCCTGACTTTC
clone_size: .
j_call: TRBJ2-6
d_call: TRBD1
v_call: TRBV28

cdr3_aa: CASSQAGQNYGYTF
cdr3_nt: TGCGCCAGCAGCCAAGCCGGACAAAACTATGGCTACACCTTC
clone_size: .
j_call: TRBJ1-2
d_call: .
v_call: TRBV4-1

cdr3_aa: CASRTPTGSGGYTF
cdr3_nt: TGTGCCAGCAGGACTCCGACAGGTTCGGGTGGCTACACCTTC
clone_size: once
j_call: TRBJ1-2
d_call: .
v_call: TRBV28

cdr3_aa: CASSFVSGGTEAFF
cdr3_nt: TGTGCCAGCAGCTTCGTGTCAGGGGGGACTGAAGCTTTCTTT
clone_size: .
j_call: TRBJ1-1
d_call: TRBD1
v_call: TRBV7-9

cdr3_aa: CASSLAATGYNSPLHF
cdr3_nt: TGTGCCAGCAGCTTAGCCGCCACAGGGTATAATTCACCCCTCCACTTT
clone_size: .
j_call: TRBJ1-6
d_call: .
v_call: TRBV11-2

cdr3_aa: CASGPTGGLIEKLFF
cdr3_nt: TGTGCCAGCGGCCCTACTGGGGGGTTAATTGAAAAACTGTTTTTT
clone_size: .
j_call: TRBJ1-4
d_call: .
v_call: TRBV9

cdr3_aa: CASSYVRGFSPLHF
cdr3_nt: TGCGCCAGCAGCTACGTCAGGGGGTTTTCACCCCTCCACTTT
clone_size: .
j_call: TRBJ1-6
d_call: TRBD1
v_call: TRBV4-3

cdr3_aa: CSVLDEGNYGYTF
cdr3_nt: TGCAGCGTTTTGGACGAGGGTAACTATGGCTACACCTTC
clone_size: .
j_call: TRBJ1-2
d_call: .
v_call: TRBV29-1

cdr3_aa: CASTYTGQLNSPLHF
cdr3_nt: TGTGCCAGCACTTACACCGGACAGCTGAATTCACCCCTCCACTTT
clone_size: .
j_call: TRBJ1-6
d_call: .
v_call: TRBV27

cdr3_aa: CASSLESGLSGYTF
cdr3_nt: TGTGCCAGCAGCTTAGAATCGGGGTTAAGTGGCTACACCTTC
clone_size: .
j_call: TRBJ1-2
d_call: .
v_call: TRBV7-8

cdr3_aa: CASSLSFRGDVLNTIYF
cdr3_nt: TGTGCCAGCAGCTTATCCTTTCGGGGGGATGTTTTAAACACCATATATTTT
clone_size: .
j_call: TRBJ1-3
d_call: .
v_call: TRBV7-6

cdr3_aa: CASNRGESYEQYF
cdr3_nt: TGTGCCAGCAATCGCGGGGAGTCGTACGAGCAGTACTTC
clone_size: .
j_call: TRBJ2-7
d_call: .
v_call: TRBV6-6

cdr3_aa: CASSASGGGTGELFF
cdr3_nt: TGTGCCAGCAGTGCAAGCGGGGGAGGGACCGGGGAGCTGTTTTTT
clone_size: .
j_call: TRBJ2-2
d_call: TRBD2
v_call: TRBV2

cdr3_aa: CAIPDTGELFF
cdr3_nt: TGTGCCATCCCCGACACCGGGGAGCTGTTTTTT
clone_size: few
j_call: TRBJ2-2
d_call: .
v_call: TRBV10-3

cdr3_aa: CASSQVGQGILAYGYTF
cdr3_nt: TGTGCCAGCAGCCAAGTGGGACAGGGGATCTTGGCCTATGGCTACACCTTC
clone_size: .
j_call: TRBJ1-2
d_call: TRBD1
v_call: TRBV3-1/TRBV3-2

cdr3_aa: CASRDTGGVGAFF
cdr3_nt: TGTGCCAGCAGAGATACAGGGGGCGTAGGAGCTTTCTTT
clone_size: .
j_call: TRBJ1-1
d_call: TRBD1
v_call: TRBV2